Detailed here is one T cell receptor beta chain. Losses at the gene ends were 0 bases for V and 6 bases for J; bases not matched to a gene: 11. The CDR3 runs 16 residues. Germline V CDR1 and CDR2: SEHNR, FQNEAQ (reference sequence). The data are from a study of blood T cell repertoires in COVID-19. Looking at the study overall: Nucleic acid was either cDNA or gDNA, and it came from T cells, B-cell-depleted T cells, or PBMCs.

Participants reported their clinical history, and cohort assignment relied on those reports. The protocol was immunoSEQ multiplex PCR, while the TCRdb copy is restricted to in-frame clones and leaves out a portion. Of approximately 270,000 clones listed, roughly 85% are singletons. The chain links TRBV7-9 to TRBJ2-7, with 7 bases lining up with TRBD2. This clonotype was obtained from a woman between 45 and 60 years old who had recovered from COVID-19. The specimen was PBMCs or T cells enriched from blood (not recorded which). As DNA, the CDR3 is TGTGCCAGCAGCTTAGCTACGGGCGGGAGAGTCTCCGAGCAGTACTTC. Translation gives CASSLATGGRVSEQYF.